What follows are 25 T cell receptor beta chains derived from one specimen sequenced in a study of identical twins. From the 5' RACE reads, TCRdb called clonotypes with MiXCR, one entry per CDR3 protein. The sample has fewer than 350,000 distinct CDR3 sequences, approximately 8.5% seen once; the top ten hold about 2.1%. Separately, the same data were catalogued under a study of yellow fever vaccine responses in identical twins.

Sequencing was performed on memory (CD45RO+) T cells sorted from blood. The source of these receptors is a woman in her late teens or twenties in good health.

This chain connects TRBV7-3 to TRBJ2-1; the D call may be TRBD1 or TRBD2 (6 bases each). V lost 5 bases, J lost 0 bases, and 17 bases lay in between. Germline-derived CDR1 and CDR2 are SGHTA and FQGTGA. The CDR3 runs to 17 residues. The CDR3 loop is CASSPGGGVSSYNEQFF. In DNA, the CDR3 is TGTGCCAGCAGCCCCGGAGGGGGAGTCAGCTCCTACAATGAGCAGTTCTTC.

This clonotype was seen only a few times. V gene TRBV2 combines with J gene TRBJ2-7; D perhaps matches TRBD1 (5 bases). This CDR3 has 13 residues. With 6 bases removed from V and 3 bases from J, the gap between germline ends came to 12 bases. Germline CDR1 reads SNHLY; CDR2 reads FYNNEI. In DNA form, the CDR3 reads TGTGCCAGCAGAAGGCAGGGCAGCTACGAGCAGTACTTC. Amino acid sequence: CASRRQGSYEQYF.

This clonotype showed up just a few times. This chain connects TRBV9 to TRBJ2-1; a possible D gene is TRBD1 (5 bases). CDR3 length: 16 amino acids. Trimming shortened V by 0 bases and J by 2 bases, and 12 bases separated the two germline ends. Germline assignment: CDR1 SGDLS and CDR2 YYNGEE. The CDR3 DNA follows: TGTGCCAGCAGCGTAGGTGCGCAGGGCGCCTACAATGAGCAGTTCTTC. Its translation is CASSVGAQGAYNEQFF.

This sequence joins TRBV28 and TRBJ1-6; D not resolved. Germline CDR1 is MDHEN and CDR2 is SYDVKM. The V gene lost 4 bases and the J gene lost 10 bases, with 14 bases spanning the gap. CDR3 size: 14 residues. The CDR3 bases are TGTGCCAGCAGTTGGGGTGGCGGAGGCTCACCCCTCCACTTT. It translates to CASSWGGGGSPLHF.

V gene TRBV6-4 combines with J gene TRBJ2-1; 7 nucleotides align to TRBD2. With 0 bases clipped from V and 7 bases from J, the junction kept 6 bases outside the gene matches. The germline gives CDR1 MRHNA, CDR2 SNTAGT. The CDR3 is made up of 15 amino acids. CDR3 loop: CASSDSVGGVNEQFF. CDR3 coding DNA: TGTGCCAGCAGTGACTCAGTGGGAGGGGTGAATGAGCAGTTCTTC.

The chain links TRBV19 to TRBJ2-7; 9 bases map to TRBD2. V lost 4 bases to trimming and J lost 4 bases; unmatched junction nucleotides: 14. The CDR3 contains 17 residues. The germline V gene has CDR1 LNHDA and CDR2 SQIVND (reference sequence). CDR3 coding DNA: TGTGCCAGTAGTAAAGTTCCCCCAGCGGGAGGTCTGTACGAGCAGTACTTC. Translation gives CASSKVPPAGGLYEQYF.

This clonotype was detected a few times. V usage is TRBV3-1 and J usage is TRBJ2-5; 7 positions agree with TRBD1. CDR1 is LGHDT, CDR2 YNNKEL, per germline (reference sequence). This CDR3 region has 13 residues. V gave up 5 bases and J gave up 3 bases; unmatched junction bases: 3. This chain's CDR3 is CASSSTGKETQYF. The CDR3 bases are TGTGCCAGCAGCTCGACAGGGAAAGAGACCCAGTACTTC.

The V gene is TRBV6-5, the J gene TRBJ2-1; TRBD2 aligns across 7 bases. Germline CDR1 and CDR2: MNHEY and SVGAGI. The CDR3 sequence is 16 residues long. The V gene end was trimmed by 4 bases and the J gene end by 2 bases; junction bases not matched to a gene: 8. The CDR3 spells CASSSGLGGTYNEQFF. CDR3 in DNA: TGTGCCAGCAGTTCCGGACTAGGCGGAACCTACAATGAGCAGTTCTTC.

Many counts were recorded for this clonotype. The chain couples TRBV5-5 to TRBJ2-3; possibly TRBD1 for D (6 bases). Trimming cost V 4 bases and J 5 bases, with 8 bases left between them. Germline V gene lookup returns CDR1 SGHKS and CDR2 YYEKEE (reference sequence). The CDR3 covers 12 residues. CDR3 DNA sequence: TGTGCCAGCAGCCCAGGGGTAGATACGCAGTATTTT. Translation: CASSPGVDTQYF.

V and J are TRBV7-8 and TRBJ1-3; 11 nucleotides align to TRBD1. The CDR3 covers 15 residues. With V trimmed by 5 bases and J by 7 bases, 7 bases remained unmatched. CDR1 and CDR2 (germline): SGHVS, FQNEAQ. The CDR3 DNA reads as TGTGCCAGCAGCCAGCAGGGACAGGGGGTTAACACCATATATTTT. This codes for CASSQQGQGVNTIYF.

This clonotype occurred many times. The chain joins TRBV20-1 to TRBJ2-5, with 9 bases that match TRBD2. Trimming took 0 bases from V and 2 from J; bases not matched to a gene: 7. The CDR3 has 16 residues. Per germline, CDR1 DFQATT and CDR2 SNEGSKA (reference sequence). CDR3 coding DNA: TGCAGTGCTAGAGACGGGACAGCGGGGGGACAAGAGACCCAGTACTTC. Translated: CSARDGTAGGQETQYF.

The sample holds many counts of this clonotype. V usage is TRBV11-3 and J usage is TRBJ1-1; D unresolved. Per germline, CDR1 SGHNT and CDR2 YENEEA. The CDR3 is 16 residues long. V was cut by 1 base and J by 5 bases, with 17 bases left in between. DNA of the CDR3: TGTGCCAGCAGCTTAGCCTACGGTTTCCTGCAGACTGAAGCTTTCTTT. Encoded protein: CASSLAYGFLQTEAFF.

The sample holds many counts of this clonotype. The chain has TRBV5-1 and TRBJ2-5; D not resolved. Between the trimmed V and J ends, which lost 5 bases and 1 base, there was a span of 12 bases. Germline CDR1 is SGHRS and CDR2 is YFSETQ. This CDR3 region has 14 residues. CDR3 sequence reads: CASSLTPPQETQYF. The DNA of the CDR3 is TGCGCCAGCAGTCTGACGCCCCCCCAAGAGACCCAGTACTTC.

The table lists this clonotype with many counts. The chain recombines TRBV15 with TRBJ1-2; no clear D gene. The germline V gene encodes CDR1 LNHNV and CDR2 YYDKDF (reference sequence). The CDR3 sequence is 14 residues long. The ends were cut back, 1 base at V and 1 base at J, with 7 bases in the middle. The CDR3 region is CATSRGDVNYGYTF. The CDR3, as DNA: TGTGCCACCAGCAGAGGAGACGTTAACTATGGCTACACCTTC.

This clonotype was recorded many times. This sequence joins TRBV28 and TRBJ1-1, with a possible D match to TRBD1 (6 bases). Germline CDR1 is MDHEN and CDR2 is SYDVKM. V was cut by 5 bases and J by 7 bases, with 17 bases left in between. The CDR3 spans 14 residues. CDR3 residues: CASSAGTTPGEAFF. In nucleotides, the CDR3 is TGTGCCAGCAGTGCCGGGACAACCCCTGGTGAAGCTTTCTTT.

This clonotype was seen more than once but under ten times. The chain employs TRBV20-1 and TRBJ2-7; the D is unclear. Germline values: CDR1 DFQATT, CDR2 SNEGSKA (reference sequence). The CDR3 contains 15 residues. Trimming took 4 bases from V and 0 from J, leaving 16 bases between them. CDR3 in DNA: TGCAGTGCTACTCGGCGTACTACTAACTCCTACGAGCAGTACTTC. It translates to CSATRRTTNSYEQYF.

This clonotype occurred many times. DNA for the CDR3: TGTGCCAGCAGCTTGGAGGAAGCGAGCGGGGGCTACGAGCAGTACTTC. Translation: CASSLEEASGGYEQYF. The gene calls are TRBV5-5 and TRBJ2-7, with 8 bases lining up with TRBD2. With 0 bases clipped from V and 3 bases from J, the junction kept 8 bases outside the gene matches. Germline-derived CDR1 and CDR2 are SGHKS and YYEKEE (reference sequence). The CDR3 extends over 16 amino acids.

This clonotype appeared a few times. CDR3 sequence (DNA): TGCGCCAGCAGTGAGAAGGTGGAGAGGAAGCAGTATTTT. Its protein product is CASSEKVERKQYF. V and J are TRBV10-1 and TRBJ2-3; D ambiguous. V was pared by 2 bases and J by 11 bases, with 14 bases between. CDR1 and CDR2 (germline): WNHNN, SYGVQD (reference sequence). The CDR3 runs 13 residues.

The gene calls are TRBV6-1 and TRBJ2-1, with 8 bases lining up with TRBD2. The CDR3 runs 15 residues. Germline assignment: CDR1 MNHNS and CDR2 SASEGT. Trimming took 9 bases from V and 2 from J; bases not matched to a gene: 9. CDR3 in amino acids: CASKGLAGTYNEQFF. The CDR3 DNA sequence: TGTGCCAGTAAGGGTCTAGCGGGTACCTACAATGAGCAGTTCTTC.

The sample holds many counts of this clonotype. This sequence joins TRBV15 and TRBJ2-1, with TRBD2 matching 7 bases. Germline assignment: CDR1 LNHNV and CDR2 YYDKDF (reference sequence). This CDR3 has 15 residues. J was trimmed by 6 bases and V by 0 bases; bases with no gene match: 5. As DNA, the CDR3 is TGTGCCACCAGCAGAGATCCGGGGGGAGGCAATGAGCAGTTCTTC. Amino acid sequence: CATSRDPGGGNEQFF.

The V and J genes are TRBV7-3 and TRBJ2-1, with 8 bases fitting TRBD2. Trimming took 2 bases from V and 6 from J; bases not matched to a gene: 6. Germline values: CDR1 SGHTA, CDR2 FQGTGA. This CDR3 has 15 residues. CDR3 in amino acids: CASSLSLAGTNEQFF. The DNA for the CDR3 is TGTGCCAGCAGCTTATCGCTAGCGGGCACCAATGAGCAGTTCTTC.

This clonotype was counted many times. This chain joins TRBV5-1 and TRBJ2-2; no reliable D call. The germline gives CDR1 SGHRS, CDR2 YFSETQ. This CDR3 is built from 13 residues. Trimming shortened V by 0 bases and J by 4 bases, and 4 bases separated the two germline ends. This CDR3 reads CASSLDPTGELFF. The DNA of the CDR3 is TGCGCCAGCAGCTTGGATCCCACCGGGGAGCTGTTTTTT.

This clonotype was seen more than once but under ten times. The junction departs from germline at one end; a sequencing error may be responsible. The V and J genes are TRBV10-2 and TRBJ2-5; TRBD1 matches at 11 bases. The CDR3 has 21 amino acids. Germline assignment: CDR1 WSHSY and CDR2 SAAADI. CDR3 sequence: CASPRPIPVLSRDRGLETQLF. As DNA, the CDR3 is TGCGCCAGCCCTCGACCCATACCTGTACTATCCCGGGACAGGGGGTTGGAGACCCAGCTCTTC.

The sample holds many counts of this clonotype. This rearrangement joins TRBV29-1 to TRBJ2-1; 8 bases are a match to TRBD1. Germline values: CDR1 SQVTM, CDR2 ANQGSEA. The CDR3 loop spans 15 amino acids. V gave up 7 bases and J gave up 6 bases; unmatched junction bases: 14. CDR3 sequence reads: CSARQYQGAVNEQFF. The CDR3 region has the DNA TGCAGCGCTCGACAATACCAGGGGGCGGTCAATGAGCAGTTCTTC.

This clonotype came up many times. CDR3 region: CASSHPRTGAANEQFF. The CDR3 DNA is TGCGCCAGCAGCCATCCCCGGACAGGGGCCGCTAATGAGCAGTTCTTC. The rearrangement joins TRBV5-1 to TRBJ2-1; TRBD1 matches at 9 bases. CDR3 length equals 16 residues. V was pared by 4 bases and J by 7 bases, with 12 bases of the junction left unmatched. Germline V gene data show CDR1 as SGHRS and CDR2 as YFSETQ.